These T cell receptor beta chains were read from a single sample in a study of shared clonotypes between healthy human individuals. Clones were read by immunoSEQ multiplex PCR, and TCRdb kept only the in-frame ones, dropping some. The sample consists of about 2 million clones, approximately 95% of them appearing once. Source material: naive CD8+ T cells sorted from blood. These receptors were taken from a man between 18 and 29 years old in good health. CDR3s include the opening cysteine and the closing phenylalanine or tryptophan. The order of the fields is clone size, D gene, CDR3 length, J gene, V gene, CDR3 protein, CDR3 DNA. The D gene is left open where the match is weak. Where a row states a size, it is once, few, many or the class of an expanded clone; other rows omit it.

NA	TRBD2	15	TRBJ2-3	TRBV29-1	CSVEGGREPTDTQYF	TGCAGCGTTGAAGGAGGGCGGGAGCCCACAGATACGCAGTATTTT
NA	NA	12	TRBJ2-7	TRBV11-2	CASSSGGNEQYF	TGTGCCAGCAGCTCCGGAGGGAACGAGCAGTACTTC
NA	TRBD1	13	TRBJ2-7	TRBV7-9	CASSPRQGAEQYF	TGTGCCAGCAGCCCAAGACAGGGGGCCGAGCAGTACTTC
once	NA	18	TRBJ1-5	TRBV11-3	CASSLARPGQTSNQPQHF	TGTGCCAGCAGCTTAGCCCGGCCGGGACAAACGAGCAATCAGCCCCAGCATTTT
NA	TRBD1	17	TRBJ1-2	TRBV4-3	CASSQDYGGQLNYGYTF	TGCGCCAGCAGCCAAGATTACGGGGGACAGCTTAACTATGGCTACACCTTC
NA	TRBD1	16	TRBJ2-2	TRBV6-5	CASSYWGTGVSGELFF	TGTGCCAGCAGTTACTGGGGGACAGGGGTGTCCGGGGAGCTGTTTTTT
NA	NA	14	TRBJ2-7	TRBV9	CASSAPDGSYEQYF	TGTGCCAGCAGCGCCCCGGACGGATCCTACGAGCAGTACTTC
NA	TRBD1	14	TRBJ2-3	TRBV29-1	CSRVPGQSTDTQYF	TGCAGCCGCGTACCGGGACAGAGCACAGATACGCAGTATTTT
NA	TRBD1	15	TRBJ1-1	TRBV11-2	CASSLGWTGDREAFF	TGTGCCAGCAGCTTGGGTTGGACAGGAGATCGTGAAGCTTTCTTT
NA	NA	13	TRBJ2-5	TRBV11-1	CASSLNYQETQYF	TGTGCCAGCAGCTTAAACTACCAAGAGACCCAGTACTTC
NA	NA	15	TRBJ1-4	TRBV7-9	CASSLAEKANEKLFF	TGTGCCAGCAGCTTAGCGGAGAAAGCTAATGAAAAACTGTTTTTT
NA	TRBD2	17	TRBJ2-1	TRBV4-3	CASSQDPAGEGYNEQFF	TGCGCCAGCAGCCAAGATCCAGCGGGAGAAGGCTACAATGAGCAGTTCTTC
NA	TRBD1	17	TRBJ2-7	TRBV5-1	CASSFGQGDRFGYEQYF	TGCGCCAGCAGCTTCGGGCAGGGGGATAGGTTCGGTTACGAGCAGTACTTC
NA	NA	15	TRBJ2-7	TRBV11-2	CASSWHLTFSYEQYF	TGTGCCAGCAGCTGGCACTTGACATTCTCCTACGAGCAGTACTTC
NA	NA	12	TRBJ2-7	TRBV5-1	CASSLVRDEQYF	TGCGCCAGCAGCCTAGTGAGGGACGAGCAGTACTTC
NA	TRBD2	15	TRBJ2-7	TRBV11-3	CASSSGSGRPGEQYF	TGTGCCAGCAGCTCGGGCAGCGGGAGGCCCGGCGAGCAGTACTTC
NA	NA	12	TRBJ2-7	TRBV6-1	CASMAGLYEQYF	TGTGCCAGCATGGCAGGGCTCTACGAGCAGTACTTC
NA	NA	14	TRBJ2-7	TRBV7-9	CASSLVGDSYEQYF	TGTGCCAGCAGCTTAGTAGGGGACTCCTACGAGCAGTACTTC
NA	TRBD2	15	TRBJ2-3	TRBV9	CASSVSGTSTDTQYF	TGTGCCAGCAGCGTCAGCGGGACTAGCACAGATACGCAGTATTTT
NA	NA	16	TRBJ2-7	TRBV25-1	CASSDSLGGEADEQYF	TGTGCCAGCAGTGATTCCCTTGGGGGAGAGGCCGACGAGCAGTACTTC
once	NA	10	TRBJ2-1	TRBV20-1	CSARDNEQFF	TGCAGTGCTAGGGACAATGAGCAGTTCTTC
NA	TRBD1	14	TRBJ1-1	TRBV7-9	CASSEGAGVTEAFF	TGTGCCAGCAGCGAGGGGGCTGGAGTCACTGAAGCTTTCTTT
NA	TRBD1	16	TRBJ2-3	TRBV5-6	CASRSGTGYSTDTQYF	TGTGCCAGCAGATCCGGGACAGGGTACTCCACAGATACGCAGTATTTT
NA	NA	15	TRBJ1-2	TRBV27	CASSSWGLGGDGYTF	TGTGCCAGCAGTTCTTGGGGTTTGGGCGGTGATGGCTACACCTTC
NA	NA	14	TRBJ2-7	TRBV5-6	CASSLAETSYEQYF	TGTGCCAGCAGCTTGGCCGAGACTTCCTACGAGCAGTACTTC
NA	NA	15	TRBJ2-3	TRBV4-3	CASSWVRGRTDTQYF	TGCGCCAGCAGCTGGGTGAGGGGACGCACAGATACGCAGTATTTT
once	NA	16	TRBJ2-3	TRBV19	CASSMDREGVVDTQYF	TGTGCCAGTAGTATGGACAGGGAGGGGGTTGTGGATACGCAGTATTTT
NA	NA	14	TRBJ1-2	TRBV29-1	CSVEFWASDYGYTF	TGCAGCGTTGAATTCTGGGCATCGGACTATGGCTACACCTTC
once	NA	15	TRBJ2-7	TRBV27	CASSPSLGQYYEQYF	TGTGCCAGCAGTCCCTCCCTAGGACAGTACTACGAGCAGTACTTC
NA	TRBD2	16	TRBJ2-3	TRBV9	CASSAYSSGGVNTQYF	TGTGCCAGCAGCGCCTACTCTAGCGGGGGGGTAAATACGCAGTATTTT
NA	NA	13	TRBJ2-1	TRBV4-1	CASSQVSQGEQFF	TGCGCCAGCAGCCAAGTCTCGCAAGGAGAGCAGTTCTTC
NA	NA	15	TRBJ2-7	TRBV5-4	CASSLGHGGGVEQYF	TGTGCCAGCAGCTTGGGTCACGGCGGTGGGGTCGAGCAGTACTTC
NA	NA	15	TRBJ2-7	TRBV4-1	CASSQEKFVLHEQYF	TGCGCCAGCAGCCAAGAAAAGTTCGTCCTCCACGAGCAGTACTTC
once	NA	11	TRBJ2-2	TRBV20-1	CSASNQGELFF	TGCAGTGCTAGTAATCAGGGGGAGCTGTTTTTT
once	TRBD1	14	TRBJ1-5	TRBV7-9	CASSPGTGYQPQHF	TGTGCCAGCAGCCCCGGGACAGGGTACCAGCCCCAGCATTTT
NA	NA	15	TRBJ2-1	TRBV4-1	CASSQDLFASGEQFF	TGCGCCAGCAGCCAAGATTTGTTCGCCAGCGGGGAGCAGTTCTTC
NA	NA	12	TRBJ2-7	TRBV7-8	CASSLRSYEQYF	TGTGCCAGCAGCTTACGGTCCTACGAGCAGTACTTC
NA	NA	15	TRBJ2-2	TRBV30	CAWSSGTVNTGELFF	TGTGCCTGGAGTTCCGGGACGGTGAACACCGGGGAGCTGTTTTTT
NA	NA	15	TRBJ2-5	TRBV9	CASSVVPGAGETQYF	TGTGCCAGCAGCGTAGTACCAGGGGCCGGAGAGACCCAGTACTTC
NA	NA	15	TRBJ2-4	TRBV6-5	CASSYSPPWGNIQYF	TGTGCCAGCAGTTACTCCCCCCCATGGGGAAACATTCAGTACTTC
NA	TRBD2	15	TRBJ2-7	TRBV4-1	CASSQVLAGSYEQYF	TGCGCCAGCAGCCAAGTTCTAGCGGGATCCTACGAGCAGTACTTC
NA	NA	12	TRBJ2-3	TRBV7-6	CASSWGTDTQYF	TGTGCCAGCAGCTGGGGCACAGATACGCAGTATTTT
NA	NA	12	TRBJ2-7	TRBV5-6	CASSPAGYEQYF	TGTGCCAGCAGCCCCGCAGGCTACGAGCAGTACTTC
NA	NA	16	TRBJ2-7	TRBV2	CASSQSDIFASYEQYF	TGTGCCAGCAGCCAAAGCGACATTTTTGCCTCCTACGAGCAGTACTTC
NA	TRBD1	15	TRBJ1-1	TRBV7-9	CASSSGQGANTEAFF	TGTGCCAGCAGCTCCGGCCAGGGGGCGAACACTGAAGCTTTCTTT
NA	NA	14	TRBJ1-2	TRBV30	CAWSYDGLRRGYTF	TGTGCCTGGAGTTACGACGGGCTCAGGCGTGGCTACACCTTC
NA	NA	13	TRBJ1-4	TRBV5-1	CASSLEKAEKLFF	TGCGCCAGCAGCTTGGAAAAGGCTGAAAAACTGTTTTTT
NA	NA	16	TRBJ1-3	TRBV5-1	CASSPSRDLSGNTIYF	TGCGCCAGCAGCCCGTCCCGGGACCTCTCTGGAAACACCATATATTTT
NA	TRBD2	17	TRBJ2-3	TRBV7-8	CASSLAGPAGEADTQYF	TGTGCCAGCAGCTTAGCCGGCCCAGCGGGAGAGGCAGATACGCAGTATTTT
once	NA	14	TRBJ1-1	TRBV2	CASRVMGGHTEAFF	TGTGCCAGCAGGGTCATGGGAGGGCACACTGAAGCTTTCTTT
NA	NA	16	TRBJ1-6	TRBV13	CASSSLGTQYNSPLHF	TGTGCCAGCAGCTCCCTAGGGACACAATATAATTCACCCCTCCACTTT
NA	NA	14	TRBJ1-4	TRBV6-1	CASSEGMTNEKLFF	TGTGCCAGCAGTGAAGGGATGACTAATGAAAAACTGTTTTTT
once	NA	13	TRBJ1-2	TRBV9	CASSPGFDYGYTF	TGTGCCAGCAGCCCCGGGTTCGACTATGGCTACACCTTC
NA	TRBD1	15	TRBJ1-1	TRBV5-1	CASRPPGGPDTEAFF	TGCGCCAGCAGGCCGCCAGGGGGCCCGGACACTGAAGCTTTCTTT
NA	NA	14	TRBJ1-5	TRBV15	CATRTHGQHQPQHF	TGTGCCACCAGGACACACGGACAACATCAGCCCCAGCATTTT
few	NA	13	TRBJ2-3	TRBV4-1	CASSQESTDTQYF	TGCGCCAGCAGCCAAGAATCCACAGATACGCAGTATTTT
NA	TRBD1	13	TRBJ2-7	TRBV19	CASRQGARYEQYF	TGTGCCAGTAGACAGGGGGCTCGGTACGAGCAGTACTTC
NA	NA	15	TRBJ2-2	TRBV2	CASSGWATNTGELFF	TGTGCCAGCAGTGGGTGGGCCACGAACACCGGGGAGCTGTTTTTT
NA	NA	14	TRBJ2-1	TRBV4-3	CASSQDRDYNEQFF	TGCGCCAGCAGCCAGGACAGAGATTACAATGAGCAGTTCTTC